Listed below are T cell receptor beta chains from one sample, sequenced in a study of blood T cell repertoires in COVID-19. The table came from immunoSEQ multiplex PCR; TCRdb's copy has only in-frame clones and leaves some out. The sample includes under 300,000 clones, around 80% of them seen just once. Sequences were obtained from peripheral blood. Every receptor here comes from a woman aged 40 to 50 with active or convalescent COVID-19. The CDR3 runs from the conserved cysteine through the conserved F or W. The D gene is left open where the match is weak. Expanded clones get a size class; other rows say once, few or many, or leave the size out.

TRBV5-4	.	.	TRBJ2-7	TGTGCCAGCAGCTTGGATGGAGGGAGCTCCTACGAGCAGTACTTC	CASSLDGGSSYEQYF
TRBV13	.	.	TRBJ1-2	TGTGCCAGCAGCTTAGAACGGGGGTATGGCTACACCTTC	CASSLERGYGYTF
TRBV5-1	.	.	TRBJ2-1	TGCGCCAGCAGACAGGGTAGAAACAATGAGCAGTTCTTC	CASRQGRNNEQFF
TRBV19	.	.	TRBJ1-6	TGTGCCAGTAGTATCAGGCGGGGGGCGAAGAATTCACCCCTCCACTTT	CASSIRRGAKNSPLHF
TRBV10-1	.	few	TRBJ1-5	TGCGCCAGCAGCCTCAACAGGGATCAGCCCCAGCATTTT	CASSLNRDQPQHF
TRBV2	.	once	TRBJ1-1	TGTGCCAGCAGCAGACAGATCATGAACACTGAAGCTTTCTTT	CASSRQIMNTEAFF
TRBV5-1	TRBD1	.	TRBJ2-5	TGCGCCAGCAGCTTGGTCGGACAGGGAGAAGAGACCCAGTACTTC	CASSLVGQGEETQYF
TRBV3-1/TRBV3-2	.	.	TRBJ2-5	TGTGCCAGCAGCCAAGATCGGGGTAGCGGTGAGACCCAGTACTTC	CASSQDRGSGETQYF
TRBV2	.	.	TRBJ1-4	TGTGCCAGTATAAAGGGGGTTAAAGAAAAACTGTTTTTT	CASIKGVKEKLFF
TRBV19	.	.	TRBJ2-5	TGTGCCAGTAGTATGGGGGGGCCGGGGGCTGTGGAGACCCAGTACTTC	CASSMGGPGAVETQYF
TRBV5-6	.	.	TRBJ1-2	TGTGCCAGCAGCCCCGGGCAAGGGGTGTTATATGGCTACACCTTC	CASSPGQGVLYGYTF
TRBV6-5	.	.	TRBJ1-6	TGTGCCAGCAGTTTACAGGAAAATTCACCCCTCCACTTT	CASSLQENSPLHF
TRBV7-3	TRBD1	.	TRBJ2-7	TGTGCCAGCAGCCCCGGGACAGGGTCCTACGAGCAGTACTTC	CASSPGTGSYEQYF
TRBV3-1/TRBV3-2	.	.	TRBJ1-5	TGTGCCAGCAGCCCTGGGGAGGGGTGGCAGCCCCAGCATTTT	CASSPGEGWQPQHF
TRBV11-2	.	.	TRBJ1-1	TGTGCCAGCAGCTTGGACAGATTAACTGAAGCTTTCTTT	CASSLDRLTEAFF
TRBV2	TRBD1	.	TRBJ2-1	TGTGCCAGTATTATCCGGGGGACAGGGGTTGTCGGTGAGCAGTTCTTC	CASIIRGTGVVGEQFF
TRBV11-2	TRBD1	.	TRBJ1-2	TGTGCCAGCAGCTTTAGGACAGGTTTAAACTATGGCTACACCTTC	CASSFRTGLNYGYTF
TRBV30	TRBD2	.	TRBJ2-1	TGTGCCTGGAGTGGTGTGGCGGGGGTGGTCGGTGAGCAGTTCTTC	CAWSGVAGVVGEQFF
TRBV2	.	.	TRBJ1-6	TGTGCCAGCAGTAACAGGGTGTTCAGGTCACCCCTCCACTTT	CASSNRVFRSPLHF
TRBV28	TRBD1	.	TRBJ1-2	TGTGCCAGCAGGCCCGACAGGGTGGGAGGCTACACCTTC	CASRPDRVGGYTF
TRBV19	TRBD1	.	TRBJ1-1	TGTGCCAGTAGTACAGGGGGCAACGCTTTCTTT	CASSTGGNAFF
TRBV30	.	.	TRBJ2-7	TGTGCCTGGAGTGCGGTGGGGAGAAAAGGCTACGAGCAGTACTTC	CAWSAVGRKGYEQYF
TRBV28	TRBD2	.	TRBJ2-1	TGTGCCAGCAGTACTAGCGGGGGGGCCTACAATGAGCAGTTCTTC	CASSTSGGAYNEQFF
TRBV28	TRBD1	.	TRBJ1-1	TGTGCCAGCATCTCAGGGGGCGGTTCCACTGAAGCTTTCTTT	CASISGGGSTEAFF
TRBV20-1	TRBD1	.	TRBJ1-2	TGCAGTGCTAGTGACGGACAGGCCTATGGCTACACCTTC	CSASDGQAYGYTF
TRBV4-2	.	.	TRBJ1-3	TGTGCCAGCAGCCAACGCTCCTTAACGGTCGGGGCTGGAAACACCATATATTTT	CASSQRSLTVGAGNTIYF
TRBV5-1	.	.	TRBJ2-4	TGCGCCAGCAGCTTGGGGGGCCAAAACATTCAGTACTTC	CASSLGGQNIQYF
TRBV27	.	.	TRBJ2-7	TGTGCCAGCAGCTCTACCTACGAGCAGTACTTC	CASSSTYEQYF
TRBV6-5	.	once	TRBJ1-4	TGTGCCAGCAGTTACCTAAGAGGGTATGAAAAACTGTTTTTT	CASSYLRGYEKLFF
TRBV6-5	.	.	TRBJ1-2	TGTGCCAGCAGAAAGACAACAGGGATCAAGGGCTACACCTTC	CASRKTTGIKGYTF
TRBV11-2	.	.	TRBJ2-2	TGTGCCAGCAGCTTAGTACGAGACGGGGAGCTGTTTTTT	CASSLVRDGELFF
TRBV5-1	.	.	TRBJ1-1	TGCGCCAGCAGCTTGGATTCTTTGGGCAGGGTGTCATCACCCGAAGCTTTCTTT	CASSLDSLGRVSSPEAFF
TRBV11-2	.	.	TRBJ2-5	TGTGCCAGCAGCTTAGATGCACGGAGGCAAGAGACCCAGTACTTC	CASSLDARRQETQYF
TRBV19	.	.	TRBJ1-3	TGTGCCAGTAGTAGGGGCCAGGCTGGAAACACCATATATTTT	CASSRGQAGNTIYF
TRBV19	TRBD1	.	TRBJ1-4	TGTGCCAGTAGTATGGACAGGGGAAGTGAAAAACTGTTTTTT	CASSMDRGSEKLFF
TRBV19	.	.	TRBJ1-2	TGTGCCAGTAGTATTCGGGAAGGTCCTCTCTATGGCTACACCTTC	CASSIREGPLYGYTF
TRBV19	.	.	TRBJ1-4	TGTGCCAGTAGTAGTTACGGGACACTCAGAGAAAAACTGTTTTTT	CASSSYGTLREKLFF
TRBV11-2	.	.	TRBJ2-2	TGTGCCAGCAGCTTAGGTCAGAACACCGGGGAGCTGTTTTTT	CASSLGQNTGELFF
TRBV19	TRBD1	.	TRBJ1-2	TGTGCCAGTAGTCCTCAGACAGGGGATGTTAGCTACACCTTC	CASSPQTGDVSYTF
TRBV19	.	.	TRBJ2-5	TGTGCCAGTAGTACAACTTCAGGGGTCCAGGAGACCCAGTACTTC	CASSTTSGVQETQYF
TRBV11-1	.	.	TRBJ2-1	TGTGCCAGCAGCCGGGACACCAACAATGAGCAGTTCTTC	CASSRDTNNEQFF
TRBV15	.	.	TRBJ1-5	TGTGCCACCAGCAGAGAGGGGGCGAGGCAGCCCCAGCATTTT	CATSREGARQPQHF
TRBV6-1	.	.	TRBJ2-4	TGTGCCAGCAGTGAAGCGAAGTGGCCACCCAAAAACATTCAGTACTTC	CASSEAKWPPKNIQYF
TRBV6-5	TRBD1	few	TRBJ1-2	TGTGCCAGCAGTCCCCCGGGACAGCAGACCTATGGCTACACCTTC	CASSPPGQQTYGYTF
TRBV5-6	TRBD1	few	TRBJ1-2	TGTGCCAGCAGCCTGAGGACAGGGCCCAGGGGCTACACCTTC	CASSLRTGPRGYTF
TRBV10-1	.	.	TRBJ2-3	TGCGCCAGCAGTGATTCCGGAGTAATTACAGATACGCAGTATTTT	CASSDSGVITDTQYF